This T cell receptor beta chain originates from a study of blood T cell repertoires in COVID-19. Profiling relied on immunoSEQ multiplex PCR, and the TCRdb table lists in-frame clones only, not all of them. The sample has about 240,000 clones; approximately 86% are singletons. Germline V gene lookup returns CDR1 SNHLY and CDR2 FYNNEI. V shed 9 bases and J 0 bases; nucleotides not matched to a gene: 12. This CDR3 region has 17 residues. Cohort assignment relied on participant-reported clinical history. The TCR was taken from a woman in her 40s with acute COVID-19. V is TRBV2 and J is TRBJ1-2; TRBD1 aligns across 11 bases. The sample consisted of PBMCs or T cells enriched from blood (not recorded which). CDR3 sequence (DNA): TGTGCCAGTGGGCTGAAAAGGACAGGGGGCTCTAACTATGGCTACACCTTC. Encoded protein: CASGLKRTGGSNYGYTF.